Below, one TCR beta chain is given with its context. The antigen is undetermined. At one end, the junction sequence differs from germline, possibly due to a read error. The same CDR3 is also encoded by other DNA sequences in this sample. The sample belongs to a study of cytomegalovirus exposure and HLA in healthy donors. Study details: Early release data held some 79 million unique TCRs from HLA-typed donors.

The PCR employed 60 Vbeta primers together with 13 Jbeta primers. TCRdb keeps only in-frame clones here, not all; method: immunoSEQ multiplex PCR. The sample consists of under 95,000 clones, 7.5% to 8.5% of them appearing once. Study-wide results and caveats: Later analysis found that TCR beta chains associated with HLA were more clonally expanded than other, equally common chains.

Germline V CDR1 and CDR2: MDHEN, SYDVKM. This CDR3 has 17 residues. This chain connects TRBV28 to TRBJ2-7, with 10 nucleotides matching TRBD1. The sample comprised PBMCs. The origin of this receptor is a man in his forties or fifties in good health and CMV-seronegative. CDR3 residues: CASSHLRQGASSHEQYF. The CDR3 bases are TGTGCCAGCAGTCACCTTCGACAGGGGGCCTCCTCCCACGAGCAGTACTTC.